These 3 T cell receptor beta chains were all obtained from the same sample, sequenced in a study of OX40 agonist ivuxolimab in advanced cancers. The assay was immunoSEQ multiplex PCR, and TCRdb's table has in-frame clones only and misses some. The sample consists of around 70,000 clones, around four fifths of them appearing once. The specimen comprised CD4+ or CD8+ T cells sorted from blood, sampled in a trial of the OX40 agonist ivuxolimab. The receptors derive from an adult with an advanced solid tumor such as melanoma, head and neck, liver or kidney cancer.

V usage is TRBV28 and J usage is TRBJ2-5, with D possibly being TRBD1 (6 bases). Trimming left V 3 bases short and J 2 bases short, with 19 bases between. Germline V CDR1 and CDR2: MDHEN, SYDVKM. This CDR3 is 17 amino acids long. The DNA of the CDR3 is TGTGCCAGCAGTTTCCGGGACACGAGATTTCATCAAGAGACCCAGTACTTC. It is translated as CASSFRDTRFHQETQYF.

The chain uses TRBV5-6 and TRBJ1-1; no firm D call. The CDR3 totals 14 residues. The V gene lost 2 bases and the J gene lost 4 bases, with 12 bases spanning the gap. In germline, CDR1 is SGHDT, CDR2 YYEEEE. Written as DNA, the CDR3 is TGTGCCAGCAGCTTCACCAGGATGTCCACTGAAGCTTTCTTT. It specifies CASSFTRMSTEAFF.

J is TRBJ1-2 and V is TRBV28; D not resolved. The CDR3 sequence is 15 residues long. CDR1 and CDR2 from the germline V gene are MDHEN and SYDVKM. V lost 3 bases and J lost 7, with 18 bases in between. This CDR3 reads CASSLGGPRVSGYTF. CDR3 coding DNA: TGTGCCAGCAGTTTGGGTGGCCCAAGGGTTAGTGGCTACACCTTC.